These 29 T cell receptor beta chains came from one sample sequenced in a study of read filtering for tumor transcriptome and immune sequencing. This library used approximately 390 ng RNA and molecular barcoded adaptors spanning alpha/delta and beta/gamma chains. TCRdb recomputed calls from the reads with MiXCR, one row per CDR3 protein. The data hold over 80,000 distinct CDR3 sequences, with about 12% observed a single time. Input material: a population of CD138-negative cells sorted from bone marrow. The source of these receptors is a donor aged 40 or older with multiple myeloma.

This clonotype was seen at least ten times. The V gene is TRBV6-1, the J gene TRBJ2-5; 8 bases fit TRBD1. CDR1 and CDR2 (germline): MNHNS, SASEGT. CDR3 length: 13 amino acids. V trimming: 7 bases; J trimming: 3 bases; junction bases outside the gene matches: 4. CDR3 nucleotide sequence: TGTGCCAGCATCCTGGACAGGGAAGAGACCCAGTACTTC. Translating it yields CASILDREETQYF.

This clonotype was seen many times. V is TRBV19 and J is TRBJ2-7; 10 bases fit TRBD2. V was clipped by 4 bases and J by 6 bases; unmatched bases: 6. The CDR3 spans 14 residues. The germline V gene has CDR1 LNHDA and CDR2 SQIVND (reference sequence). CDR3 region: CASSKAGGPGEQYF. CDR3 nucleotides: TGTGCCAGTAGTAAAGCGGGAGGGCCGGGCGAGCAGTACTTC.

This clonotype was detected many times. J is TRBJ2-7 and V is TRBV28; 10 bases map to TRBD2. Per the germline V gene, CDR1 is MDHEN and CDR2 is SYDVKM. This CDR3 contains 15 residues. V dropped 6 bases and J dropped 7; count of bases not matched to a gene: 12. The CDR3 region has the DNA TGTGCCAGCAGGTCTAGCGGGAGCCCCCCCCGGGAGCAGTACTTC. Translating gives CASRSSGSPPREQYF.

In this sample, this clonotype turned up many times. This chain links TRBV29-1 with TRBJ2-1; 9 positions agree with TRBD2. The CDR3 extends over 13 amino acids. The V gene's germline CDR1 is SQVTM and CDR2 ANQGSEA. V lost 5 bases and J lost 7; bases outside the gene matches: 6. CDR3 amino acids: CSVSGRNWNEQFF. CDR3 DNA sequence: TGCAGCGTTAGCGGGAGGAATTGGAATGAGCAGTTCTTC.

V usage is TRBV19 and J usage is TRBJ2-3; TRBD2 agrees at 7 bases. Losses at the gene ends were 2 bases for V and 8 bases for J; bases not matched to a gene: 7. Germline V CDR1 and CDR2: LNHDA, SQIVND (reference sequence). The CDR3 is 14 amino acids. The CDR3 nucleotides read TGTGCCAGTAGTATACGGGGGAGGGAGTCTACGCAGTATTTT. Translated: CASSIRGRESTQYF.

This clonotype has ten or more counts. V is TRBV21-1 and J is TRBJ2-3. TRBV21-1 is designated a pseudogene. The CDR3 is 15 residues long. CDR3 loop: CASSKGTGNTDTQYF. The CDR3 bases are TGTGCCAGCAGCAAAGGTACCGGCAACACAGATACGCAGTATTTT.

Many counts were recorded for this clonotype. The chain has TRBV6-2 or TRBV6-3 and TRBJ1-5; D remains ambiguous. This CDR3 is 13 amino acids long. Trimming removed 5 bases at V and 5 bases at J, with 10 bases between. CDR1 and CDR2 from the germline V gene are MNHEY and SVGEGT. DNA for the CDR3: TGTGCCAGCAGTCCCCGGGTCGATCAGCCCCAGCATTTT. This sequence encodes CASSPRVDQPQHF.

This clonotype was observed at least ten times. This rearrangement joins TRBV4-2 to TRBJ2-1; D is ambiguous. Germline CDR1 reads LGHNA; CDR2 reads YNFKEQ. This CDR3 is built from 14 residues. Trimming removed 2 bases from V and 3 bases from J, with 8 bases in between. CDR3 amino acids: CASSQRGVYNEQFF. The CDR3 DNA reads TGTGCCAGCAGCCAAAGAGGAGTCTACAATGAGCAGTTCTTC.

This clonotype showed up just a few times. A much larger clone sits a single nucleotide away, making a read error possible. The rearrangement uses TRBV5-1 and TRBJ1-1; TRBD1 might be the D (5 bases). CDR1 SGHRS and CDR2 YFSETQ come from the germline V gene. The CDR3 contains 14 residues. The DNA for the CDR3 is TGCGCCAGCAGCTTGTTTTCGGCGGACACTGTAGCTTTCTTT. Its protein product is CASSLFSADTVAFF. Full variable domain (outside the CDR3, taken from reference TRBV5-1 and TRBJ1-1): KAGVTQTPRYLIKTRGQQVTLSCSPISGHRSVSWYQQTPGQGLQFLFEYFSETQRNKGNFPGRFSGRQFSNSRSEMNVSTLELGDSALYLCASSLFSADTVAFFGQGTRLTVV.

With regard to this clonotype: This may be a read error: a much more frequent sequence differs by one nucleotide. As the CDR3 is not closed by the conserved phenylalanine or tryptophan, this likely results from a read error. V is TRBV5-1 and J is TRBJ2-3; D call uncertain. The length of the CDR3 is 13 residues. The germline CDR1 and CDR2 sequences are SGHRS and YFSETQ. V dropped 1 base and J dropped 5 bases, with 8 bases sitting between them. The CDR3 nucleotides read TGCGCCAGCAGCTTGAGGGTTGAAGATACGCAGTATTCT. Protein: CASSLRVEDTQYS.

This clonotype has a count of ten or more. In DNA form, the CDR3 reads TGCAGTGCTTGGGACCGGGACAGGGGGTTTTACGAGCAGTACTTC. Its translation is CSAWDRDRGFYEQYF. V and J are TRBV20-1 and TRBJ2-7; TRBD1 aligns across 11 bases. The trim removed 5 bases at V and 4 bases at J, leaving 10 bases unmatched. CDR1 and CDR2 (germline): DFQATT, SNEGSKA (reference sequence). The CDR3 totals 15 residues.

This clonotype was counted at least ten times. The chain couples TRBV7-6 to TRBJ1-1; 8 positions agree with TRBD1. The CDR3 length is 15 residues. Germline CDR1 and CDR2: SGHVS and FNYEAQ. The V gene end was trimmed by 5 bases and the J gene end by 1 base; junction bases not matched to a gene: 6. The CDR3 DNA reads as TGTGCCAGCAGCAGGAAGACAGGGGCGAACACTGAAGCTTTCTTT. Protein: CASSRKTGANTEAFF.

The table lists this clonotype with a few counts. The chain employs TRBV5-6 and TRBJ2-2; D gene unclear. V shed 4 bases and J shed 3 bases, with 10 bases lying between them. CDR1 SGHDT and CDR2 YYEEEE come from the germline V gene. The CDR3 is 14 residues long. For the CDR3, the DNA is TGTGCCAGCAGCGAGGCAGCGCACACCGGGGAGCTGTTTTTT. Translated: CASSEAAHTGELFF.

This clonotype was observed at least ten times. The chain joins TRBV11-2 to TRBJ1-5; no reliable D call. The CDR3 has 13 amino acids. Trimming cost V 0 bases and J 4 bases, with 4 bases left between them. Germline CDR1 is SGHAT and CDR2 is FQNNGV. This CDR3 reads CASSLDRNQPQHF. Written as DNA, the CDR3 is TGTGCCAGCAGCTTAGACAGGAATCAGCCCCAGCATTTT. Filled out from reference TRBV11-2 and TRBJ1-5, the complete variable domain reads EAGVAQSPRYKIIEKRQSVAFWCNPISGHATLYWYQQILGQGPKLLIQFQNNGVVDDSQLPKDRFSAERLKGVDSTLKIQPAKLEDSAVYLCASSLDRNQPQHFGDGTRLSIL.

This clonotype was detected only a few times. The chain links TRBV30 to TRBJ2-1, with D hard to call. Germline values: CDR1 GTSNPN, CDR2 SVGIG (reference sequence). The CDR3 length is 15 residues. The V end was cut by 2 bases, the J end by 0 bases, with 11 bases between. As DNA, the CDR3 is TGTGCCTGGAGTCCCCCGAGGAGCTCCTACAATGAGCAGTTCTTC. It codes for CAWSPPRSSYNEQFF. Combining the CDR3 with reference TRBV30 and TRBJ2-1 gives the whole variable domain SQTIHQWPATLVQPVGSPLSLECTVEGTSNPNLYWYRQAAGRGLQLLFYSVGIGQISSEVPQNLSASRPQDRQFILSSKKLLLSDSGFYLCAWSPPRSSYNEQFFGPGTRLTVL.

At least ten counts were recorded for this clonotype. CDR3 DNA sequence: TGTGCCAGCAGTTTTAGGTCGGCGGATGAGCTGTTTTTT. Translated, it gives CASSFRSADELFF. The V call is TRBV12-3 or TRBV12-4, the J call TRBJ2-2; D gene unclear. This CDR3 has 13 amino acids. Trimming stripped 3 bases from V and 11 bases from J, with 13 bases between.

This clonotype was counted at least ten times. V is TRBV29-1 and J is TRBJ2-2, with D possibly TRBD1 on 6 matching bases. The V end was cut by 4 bases, the J end by 4 bases, with 10 bases between. The CDR3 spans 13 residues. The germline CDR1 and CDR2 sequences are SQVTM and ANQGSEA. The CDR3 DNA follows: TGCAGCGTTGCAGGGGTCGGCACCGGGGAGCTGTTTTTT. This sequence encodes CSVAGVGTGELFF.

This clonotype was counted at least ten times. The rearrangement links TRBV5-1 to TRBJ1-5; D is undetermined. Trimming cost V 5 bases and J 7 bases, with 19 bases left between them. The CDR3 spans 15 residues. Germline V lookup: CDR1 SGHRS, CDR2 YFSETQ. This CDR3 reads CASRVEAGTDQPQHF. Here the CDR3 DNA reads TGCGCCAGCAGAGTTGAGGCGGGAACTGACCAGCCCCAGCATTTT.

In this sample, this clonotype turned up many times. The chain is built from TRBV2 and TRBJ2-5; D not resolved. V was cut by 8 bases and J by 2 bases, with 9 bases left in between. Germline loops: CDR1 SNHLY, CDR2 FYNNEI. This CDR3 has 12 amino acids. CDR3 nucleotide sequence: TGTGCCAGCGGGCAGTCACAAGAGACCCAGTACTTC. This translates into CASGQSQETQYF.

Worth noting for this clonotype: A much larger clone lies one base from this, so it may be a read error. This chain uses TRBV5-1 with TRBJ2-7; D gene ambiguous. This CDR3 has 13 amino acids. V gave up 4 bases and J gave up 3 bases, with 11 bases separating them. CDR1 and CDR2 (germline): SGHRS, YFSETQ. In nucleotides, the CDR3 is TGCGCCAGCAGCCTCGACCAAAACTACGAGCAGTACTTC. It translates to CASSLDQNYEQYF.

In regard to this clonotype: A read error may explain this, as a much larger clone is one base away. J is TRBJ1-4 and V is TRBV6-5; the D is unclear. Germline lookup yields CDR1 MNHEY and CDR2 SVGAGI. With 0 bases removed from V and 10 bases from J, the gap between germline ends came to 9 bases. The CDR3 sequence is 13 residues long. CDR3 DNA sequence: TGTGCCAGCAGTTACTCATGGGGTGGAAAACTGTTTTTT. As protein: CASSYSWGGKLFF.

This clonotype was recorded a few times. The chain carries TRBV5-1 and TRBJ2-5; D unresolved. Germline CDR1 SGHRS, CDR2 YFSETQ. The CDR3 totals 16 residues. The ends were cut back, 2 bases at V and 2 bases at J, with 16 bases in the middle. The CDR3 nucleotides are TGCGCCAGCAGCTTTGGGTGGGTCGCAGAGCAAGAGACCCAGTACTTC. This translates into CASSFGWVAEQETQYF.

The chain combines TRBV20-1 with TRBJ1-5, with 9 nucleotides matching TRBD1. V was clipped by 4 bases and J by 4 bases; unmatched bases: 2. The CDR3 is 13 amino acids. Per germline, CDR1 DFQATT and CDR2 SNEGSKA (reference sequence). The CDR3 DNA is TGCAGTGCTACCGGGACAGGGAATCAGCCCCAGCATTTT. This codes for CSATGTGNQPQHF.

This clonotype was seen just once. Since the CDR3 does not end with the conserved phenylalanine or tryptophan, this likely comes from a read error. The rearrangement uses TRBV5-8 and TRBJ2-1, with unresolved D. With 0 bases removed from V and 8 bases from J, the gap between germline ends came to 9 bases. CDR3 length: 13 amino acids. Per the germline V gene, CDR1 is SGHTS and CDR2 is YDEGEE. The CDR3, as DNA: TGTGCCAGCAGCTTGGGACACAACTATGAGCAGTTCTGC. Its translation: CASSLGHNYEQFC.

This clonotype came up a few times. The chain recombines TRBV7-9 with TRBJ2-1; 14 nucleotides align to TRBD2. The CDR3 is 15 amino acids. J gave up 13 bases and V 5 bases, and 10 bases lay outside the gene matches. In germline, CDR1 is SEHNR, CDR2 FQNEAQ (reference sequence). The CDR3 spells CASSPIGLAGGPQFF. CDR3 sequence (DNA): TGTGCCAGCAGCCCGATCGGACTAGCGGGAGGCCCACAGTTCTTC.

This clonotype showed up just a few times. The chain uses TRBV7-2 and TRBJ2-3; 13 bases line up with TRBD2. Trimming cost V 5 bases and J 8 bases; bases outside gene matches: 7. Looked up from germline, CDR1 is SGHTA and CDR2 is FQGNSA. The CDR3 spans 15 residues. The CDR3 DNA follows: TGTGCCAGCAGCACCGGACTAGCGGGAGTCGGTACGCAGTATTTT. Its protein product is CASSTGLAGVGTQYF.

This clonotype occurred many times. J is TRBJ2-1 and V is TRBV29-1; 10 positions agree with TRBD2. This CDR3 has 14 residues. Per germline, CDR1 SQVTM and CDR2 ANQGSEA. The V gene end was trimmed by 6 bases and the J gene end by 4 bases; junction bases not matched to a gene: 6. CDR3 amino acids: CSVGTSVIYNEQFF. The CDR3 nucleotides are TGCAGCGTCGGGACTAGCGTGATATACAATGAGCAGTTCTTC.

There are many counts of this clonotype. The chain joins TRBV7-2 to TRBJ2-1, with 9 bases that match TRBD2. Per germline, CDR1 SGHTA and CDR2 FQGNSA. V gave up 2 bases and J gave up 3 bases; unmatched junction bases: 5. The CDR3 runs 16 residues. The DNA of the CDR3 is TGTGCCAGCAGCTTAAAGATTAGCGGGAGCTACAATGAGCAGTTCTTC. This translates into CASSLKISGSYNEQFF.

At least ten counts were recorded for this clonotype. The chain joins TRBV20-1 to TRBJ1-1, with a tentative D call TRBD1 (6 bases). The CDR3 loop spans 14 amino acids. The germline V gene has CDR1 DFQATT and CDR2 SNEGSKA (reference sequence). Trimming cost V 4 bases and J 4 bases, with 16 bases left between them. The chain's CDR3 is CSATPMRGGTEAFF. For the CDR3, the DNA is TGCAGTGCTACCCCCATGAGAGGGGGCACTGAAGCTTTCTTT.